Reported below is one T cell receptor (beta chain). These data are taken from a study of blood T cell repertoires in COVID-19. This CDR3 contains 12 residues. J gave up 14 bases and V 0 bases, and 2 bases lay outside the gene matches. Germline V CDR1 and CDR2: LGHDT, YNNKEL (reference sequence). Generated by immunoSEQ multiplex PCR, the TCRdb table keeps only in-frame clones and is missing some. In the table there are approximately 210,000 clones, almost 90% of which are singletons. J is TRBJ2-1 and V is TRBV3-1 (or the pseudogene TRBV3-2); 9 nucleotides agree with TRBD2. The material sequenced was peripheral blood. This TCR was sampled from a man younger than 30 with active or convalescent COVID-19. DNA for the CDR3: TGTGCCAGCAGCCAAGATAGGACTAGCGAGTTCTTC. This encodes CASSQDRTSEFF.